This entry lists 32 T cell receptor beta chains sequenced from one sample in a study of breast tumors, draining lymph nodes, adjacent tissues. TCRdb analysed the multiplex PCR reads with MiXCR anew, one entry per CDR3 protein. The sample holds 100,000 or so distinct CDR3 sequences, less than 25% seen once. Axillary draining lymph nodes of breast cancer patients supplied the node samples. Specimen: axillary lymph node tissue. These receptor sequences come from a female donor with breast cancer. Some clones in this sample may be carry-over from other donors' samples.

This clonotype was observed many times. The chain uses TRBV6-1 and TRBJ2-5; D is uncertain. V lost 4 bases to trimming and J lost 5 bases, with 11 bases between them. The CDR3 is made up of 13 amino acids. Germline assignment: CDR1 MNHNS and CDR2 SASEGT. CDR3 coding DNA: TGTGCCAGCAGTGCGAAAAATACGGAGACCCAGTACTTC. This translates into CASSAKNTETQYF.

This clonotype has just one count. It is unclear where the CDR3 begins or ends on the DNA, so no DNA is shown, and the CDR3 is as TCRdb lists it. V is TRBV5-1 and J is TRBJ2-2; TRBD2 is the table's D call and was not checked against the DNA. Including both end residues, the CDR3 is 21 amino acids long. Looked up from germline, CDR1 is SGHRS and CDR2 is YFSETQ. CDR3 region: CASSFYICSASPTGITGELFF.

This clonotype was observed at least ten times. V usage is TRBV7-9 and J usage is TRBJ2-2; no clear D gene. Trimming took off 7 bases at V and 5 bases at J, with 5 bases between the two ends. The CDR3 is made up of 11 amino acids. Germline V gene lookup returns CDR1 SEHNR and CDR2 FQNEAQ (reference sequence). The CDR3 sequence is CASNPTGELFF. In DNA, the CDR3 is TGTGCCAGCAACCCTACCGGGGAGCTGTTTTTT.

This clonotype was detected only a few times. A read error may explain this, as a much larger clone is one base away. The chain uses TRBV29-1 and TRBJ2-7; 7 bases align to TRBD1. The germline CDR1 and CDR2 sequences are SQVTM and ANQGSEA. V dropped 7 bases and J dropped 5; count of bases not matched to a gene: 8. CDR3 size: 12 residues. In DNA form, the CDR3 reads TGCAGCGCAGGGGGTGAACTTCACGAGCAGTACTTC. Translated, it gives CSAGGELHEQYF.

The V gene is TRBV27, the J gene TRBJ2-2; 8 nucleotides line up with TRBD2. Trimming at V came to 5 bases and at J to 6 bases, leaving 8 bases not matched to a gene. Germline values: CDR1 MNHEY, CDR2 SMNVEV (reference sequence). The CDR3 has 15 amino acids. Here the CDR3 DNA reads TGTGCCAGCAGTCCGGGGACTAGTGCCTCCGGGGAGCTGTTTTTT. This translates into CASSPGTSASGELFF.

This chain joins TRBV9 and TRBJ2-3; the D gene is possibly TRBD2 (5 bases). CDR3 length equals 15 residues. V was pared by 4 bases and J by 2 bases, with 14 bases between. Looked up from germline, CDR1 is SGDLS and CDR2 is YYNGEE. CDR3 residues: CASSPADFATDTQYF. In nucleotides, the CDR3 is TGTGCCAGCAGCCCGGCGGACTTTGCCACAGATACGCAGTATTTT.

This clonotype was seen many times. The rearrangement joins TRBV30 to TRBJ1-2; 7 positions match TRBD1. V trimming: 4 bases; J trimming: 5 bases; junction bases outside the gene matches: 7. CDR3 length: 13 amino acids. CDR1 is GTSNPN and CDR2 is SVGIG in the germline V gene (reference sequence). The CDR3 is CAWIRTGDYGYTF. CDR3 bases: TGTGCCTGGATCCGGACAGGAGATTATGGCTACACCTTC.

This clonotype was counted ten times or more. The gene calls are TRBV2 and TRBJ1-4; 8 bases are shared with TRBD1. This CDR3 has 14 residues. Looked up from germline, CDR1 is SNHLY and CDR2 is FYNNEI. V lost 4 bases to trimming and J lost 8 bases; unmatched junction nucleotides: 6. CDR3 loop: CASSVDRVGEKLFF. DNA for the CDR3: TGTGCCAGCAGTGTGGACAGGGTTGGGGAAAAACTGTTTTTT.

This clonotype has a count of ten or more. The chain is built from TRBV9 and TRBJ2-5; perhaps TRBD1 as D (5 bases). The CDR3 totals 15 residues. Germline V gives CDR1 SGDLS, CDR2 YYNGEE. V lost 0 bases and J lost 1, with 10 bases in between. The CDR3 DNA follows: TGTGCCAGCAGCGTAGCTCAGGGCCGCCAAGAGACCCAGTACTTC. It specifies CASSVAQGRQETQYF.

This clonotype was found a few times. The chain is built from TRBV5-6 and TRBJ2-3, with 9 bases fitting TRBD1. CDR1 is SGHDT and CDR2 is YYEEEE in the germline V gene. The CDR3 totals 18 residues. The V gene end was trimmed by 1 base and the J gene end by 0 bases; junction bases not matched to a gene: 9. The CDR3 loop is CASSLSRNRGRSTDTQYF. The CDR3 DNA reads TGTGCCAGCAGCTTGAGTCGCAACAGGGGGCGGAGCACAGATACGCAGTATTTT.

This clonotype was detected ten times or more. The chain is built from TRBV29-1 and TRBJ1-2, with TRBD1 identical over 7 bases. Germline CDR1 SQVTM, CDR2 ANQGSEA. V shed 7 bases and J 0 bases; nucleotides not matched to a gene: 8. This CDR3 region has 14 residues. In DNA form, the CDR3 reads TGCAGCGCATATTTAAGGGGGCCTAACTATGGCTACACCTTC. Its translation: CSAYLRGPNYGYTF.

This clonotype was found many times. The gene calls are TRBV6-2 or TRBV6-3 and TRBJ2-5, with TRBD1 matching over 8 bases. The CDR3 length is 18 residues. V lost 2 bases, J lost 2 bases, and 13 bases stayed unmatched. CDR1 and CDR2 (germline): MNHEY, SVGEGT. The CDR3 DNA follows: TGTGCCAGCAGTTACCCCCGAGCAGGGGGCGACCTACAAGAGACCCAGTACTTC. Its translation: CASSYPRAGGDLQETQYF.

In its sample, this clonotype was seen many times. The chain joins TRBV2 to TRBJ1-5, with TRBD1 matching over 9 bases. V lost 8 bases to trimming and J lost 2 bases; unmatched junction nucleotides: 4. The germline CDR1 and CDR2 sequences are SNHLY and FYNNEI. The CDR3 extends over 14 amino acids. The CDR3 protein is CASGWTGGNQPQHF. The CDR3, as DNA: TGTGCCAGCGGGTGGACAGGGGGCAATCAGCCCCAGCATTTT.

As for this clonotype: This could be a read error, since a much larger clone is one nucleotide away. The conserved closing phenylalanine or tryptophan is absent in this CDR3, likely reflecting a read error. The V call is TRBV6-1, the J call TRBJ2-1; D is uncertain. This CDR3 is built from 16 residues. V lost 2 bases and J 2 bases, leaving 13 bases between the germline ends. Germline V lookup: CDR1 MNHNS, CDR2 SASEGT. CDR3 sequence reads: CASSENLLPPYNEQFL. CDR3 in DNA: TGTGCCAGCAGTGAAAACCTGCTTCCACCCTACAATGAGCAGTTCCTC.

In the case of this clonotype: A much more abundant neighbour one base away suggests this may be a read error. Here the CDR3 reads CASSFRTASPGANVLTF. CDR3 DNA sequence: TGTGCCAGCAGCTTCCGGACAGCTTCCCCTGGGGCCAACGTCCTGACTTTC. The chain has TRBV11-2 and TRBJ2-6, with D possibly being TRBD1 (6 bases). The CDR3 is 17 residues long. V gave up 3 bases and J gave up 2 bases, with 14 bases separating them. From germline, CDR1 is SGHAT and CDR2 FQNNGV.

The table lists this clonotype with many counts. The chain couples TRBV19 to TRBJ1-2, with 8 bases fitting TRBD1. Germline V lookup: CDR1 LNHDA, CDR2 SQIVND (reference sequence). The CDR3 length is 13 residues. V gave up 5 bases and J gave up 2 bases; unmatched junction bases: 1. CDR3 region: CASSRDRNYGYTF. The CDR3 region has the DNA TGTGCCAGTAGTCGGGACAGGAACTATGGCTACACCTTC. The full variable domain, with the rest looked up from reference TRBV19 and TRBJ1-2, is DGGITQSPKYLFRKEGQNVTLSCEQNLNHDAMYWYRQDPGQGLRLIYYSQIVNDFQKGDIAEGYSVSREKKESFPLTVTSAQKNPTAFYLCASSRDRNYGYTFGSGTRLTVV.

The table lists this clonotype with many counts. The V and J genes are TRBV20-1 and TRBJ2-1; D possibly corresponds to TRBD2 (5 bases). Trimming pared 6 bases from V and 1 base from J, leaving 13 bases between. This CDR3 comprises 14 residues. The germline gives CDR1 DFQATT, CDR2 SNEGSKA (reference sequence). CDR3 loop: CSADVGKSYNEQFF. CDR3 bases: TGCAGTGCCGACGTCGGGAAGTCCTACAATGAGCAGTTCTTC.

This clonotype was counted ten times or more. This chain links TRBV20-1 with TRBJ1-6, with 8 bases that match TRBD1. Germline V gene lookup returns CDR1 DFQATT and CDR2 SNEGSKA (reference sequence). The CDR3 consists of 15 residues. V trimming: 6 bases; J trimming: 9 bases; junction bases outside the gene matches: 13. The CDR3 here is CSAREDRDGRSPLHF. DNA for the CDR3: TGCAGTGCCCGAGAGGACAGGGATGGGCGTTCACCCCTCCACTTT.

This clonotype was detected many times. This chain links TRBV28 with TRBJ2-5, with D uncertain. V was shortened by 3 bases and J by 7 bases, with 12 bases between the two germline ends. Germline assignment: CDR1 MDHEN and CDR2 SYDVKM. The CDR3 consists of 13 residues. The DNA for the CDR3 is TGTGCCAGCAGTTTGAGCCGTTCGGGGACCCAGTACTTC. It is translated as CASSLSRSGTQYF.

This clonotype was seen many times. V usage is TRBV27 and J usage is TRBJ2-3; possible D gene TRBD2, 5 bases. The CDR3 runs 12 residues. Trimming pared 3 bases from V and 5 bases from J, leaving 6 bases between. Per germline, CDR1 MNHEY and CDR2 SMNVEV (reference sequence). DNA for the CDR3: TGTGCCAGCAGTTTTCGGGGAGATACGCAGTATTTT. The encoded protein is CASSFRGDTQYF.

There are many counts of this clonotype. The rearrangement links TRBV6-6 to TRBJ2-1; TRBD2 matches at 16 bases. J was trimmed by 11 bases and V by 4 bases; bases with no gene match: 11. The CDR3 sequence is 17 residues long. Germline values: CDR1 MNHNY, CDR2 SVGAGI (reference sequence). The CDR3 reads CASSSIGTSGGEYKQFF. In DNA, the CDR3 is TGTGCCAGCAGTTCCATAGGGACTAGCGGGGGGGAATATAAGCAGTTCTTC.

The chain has TRBV20-1 and TRBJ2-1; possibly TRBD1 or TRBD2 for D (5 bases each). CDR3 length: 15 amino acids. CDR1 DFQATT and CDR2 SNEGSKA come from the germline V gene (reference sequence). Trimming removed 0 bases from V and 6 bases from J, with 15 bases in between. CDR3 nucleotide sequence: TGCAGTGCTAGAGATGTTCAGGGAGACATCAATGAGCAGTTCTTC. Amino acids: CSARDVQGDINEQFF.

There are many counts of this clonotype. The J gene is TRBJ2-7, the V gene TRBV4-2, with 9 bases that match TRBD1. CDR3 length: 15 residues. Looked up from germline, CDR1 is LGHNA and CDR2 is YNFKEQ. V dropped 0 bases and J dropped 1; count of bases not matched to a gene: 1. The CDR3 nucleotides are TGTGCCAGCAGCCAAGAGGGGACAGGGTCCTACGAGCAGTACTTC. It translates to CASSQEGTGSYEQYF.

The sample holds many counts of this clonotype. The chain joins TRBV11-2 to TRBJ2-1; no definite D call. The CDR3 length is 14 residues. Germline CDR1 is SGHAT and CDR2 is FQNNGV. The V end lost 5 bases, the J end lost 8 bases, and 16 bases lay between the germline ends. CDR3 coding DNA: TGTGCCAGCAGCGCAGACCCTAGAGACGATGAGCAGTTCTTC. Protein product: CASSADPRDDEQFF.

With regard to this clonotype: With a much larger clone just one base away, this may be a read error. CDR3 amino acids: CASSTPAFNEKLFF. The CDR3 coding sequence is TGTGCCAGCAGCACCCCGGCCTTCAATGAAAAACTGTTTTTT. The chain recombines TRBV2 with TRBJ1-4; D remains ambiguous. The V and J ends lost 6 bases and 5 bases respectively, with 13 bases between them. Germline V lookup: CDR1 SNHLY, CDR2 FYNNEI. The CDR3 spans 14 residues.

With respect to this clonotype: A much larger clonotype is one base distant, so this may be a read error. V is TRBV5-4 and J is TRBJ2-7, with a possible D match to TRBD1 (6 bases). Germline V gene sequence: CDR1 SGHNT, CDR2 YYREEE (reference sequence). The CDR3 runs to 13 residues. In nucleotides, the CDR3 is TGTGCCAACAGCTTGGGACACGCCTACGAGCAGTACTTC. Translating it yields CANSLGHAYEQYF.

The V and J genes are TRBV19 and TRBJ2-3; TRBD2 might be the D (6 bases). Germline CDR1 is LNHDA and CDR2 is SQIVND (reference sequence). The CDR3 is 16 amino acids. The V end was cut by 3 bases, the J end by 0 bases, with 13 bases between. CDR3: CASSISTGTSTDTQYF. Here the CDR3 DNA reads TGTGCCAGTAGTATCTCGACGGGGACTAGCACAGATACGCAGTATTTT.

This clonotype has just one count. Germline is not matched at one junction end, which may reflect a read error. This chain joins TRBV20-1 and TRBJ1-4, with D possibly being TRBD1 (5 bases). The CDR3 runs 15 residues. Per germline, CDR1 DFQATT and CDR2 SNEGSKA (reference sequence). The CDR3 reads CSATPGGPGDEELFF. The CDR3 DNA reads TGCAGTGCTACGCCCGGTGGCCCGGGGGATGAAGAACTGTTTTTT.

On this clonotype itself: Just one base apart from a much larger clone, this may be a read error. The chain has TRBV19 and TRBJ1-5, with 8 bases matching TRBD1. Germline lookup yields CDR1 LNHDA and CDR2 SQIVND (reference sequence). This CDR3 contains 14 residues. CDR3 residues: CSSSITGGNQPQHF. CDR3 sequence (DNA): TGTTCCAGTAGTATAACAGGGGGGAATCAGCCCCAGCATTTT.

Ten or more counts support this clonotype. This sequence joins TRBV3-1 and TRBJ1-4; D gene uncertain. V lost 1 base and J lost 11, with 5 bases in between. The CDR3 length is 11 residues. The germline gives CDR1 LGHDT, CDR2 YNNKEL (reference sequence). CDR3 amino acids: CASSQARKLFF. In nucleotides, the CDR3 is TGTGCCAGCAGCCAAGCCAGGAAACTGTTTTTT. Full variable domain (outside the CDR3, taken from reference TRBV3-1 and TRBJ1-4): DTAVSQTPKYLVTQMGNDKSIKCEQNLGHDTMYWYKQDSKKFLKIMFSYNNKELIINETVPNRFSPKSPDKAHLNLHINSLELGDSAVYFCASSQARKLFFGSGTQLSVL.

In its sample, this clonotype was seen many times. This rearrangement joins TRBV15 to TRBJ2-7; D may correspond to TRBD1 or TRBD2 (7 bases each). The CDR3 runs to 16 residues. Trimming cost V 0 bases and J 2 bases, with 14 bases left between them. Germline V gene lookup returns CDR1 LNHNV and CDR2 YYDKDF (reference sequence). The chain's CDR3 is CATSRDPGGAAYEQYF. CDR3 in DNA: TGTGCCACCAGCAGAGACCCAGGGGGGGCTGCCTACGAGCAGTACTTC.

The sample holds many counts of this clonotype. The chain recombines TRBV2 with TRBJ1-6; 10 bases fit TRBD1. Germline assignment: CDR1 SNHLY and CDR2 FYNNEI. This CDR3 is 13 amino acids long. V lost 4 bases and J lost 14; bases outside the gene matches: 5. This CDR3 is CASSGQGAETLHF. CDR3 coding DNA: TGTGCCAGCAGTGGACAGGGGGCTGAGACCCTCCACTTT.